This T cell receptor (beta chain) was obtained from a study of CD8 T cells in ankylosing spondylitis (TCRdb year 2017). With regard to the full study: T cell receptor beta repertoires were profiled in healthy donors and ankylosing spondylitis patients so that disease-linked TCR variants could be found. In total, the full study cohort was made up of some 100 healthy donors and 25 to 30 ankylosing spondylitis patients. Peripheral blood samples were taken, and synovial fluid was additionally collected from ankylosing spondylitis patients. Summary of the overall study and its limitations: The disease-linked clones showed a CD8+ phenotype and occurred at relatively low frequencies in peripheral blood. Some motif variants were previously reported in synovial fluid and blood of reactive arthritis patients, suggesting common disease-initiation mechanisms. A TCR beta motif of eight highly homologous amino acid variants appeared characteristic of blood from ankylosing spondylitis patients. The disease-linked clones were reported to be significantly enriched in matched synovial fluid samples from ankylosing spondylitis patients.

Trimming costs V 6 bases and J 3 bases, and their ends lie 12 bases apart. CDR1 and CDR2, looked up from the germline V gene (reference sequence), are DFQATT and SNEGSKA. The cysteine opens and the phenylalanine closes a CDR3 of 12 amino acids. The sequence is cut down to CDR3 DNA, 36 bases in frame from base 1. Sequencer: Illumina HiSeq 2500. Quantitative 5'-RACE with molecular barcodes was the method used to prepare the TCR beta libraries. The authors' pipeline ran thus. To identify disease-linked TCR variants, a new computational method was used, one built on a probabilistic model of VDJ rearrangement. TCRdb trimmed the raw reads at Q25, called clones with MiXCR and kept productive beta chains. Each entry is one CDR3 protein sequence, shown with its most common DNA and genes. The V and J calls follow TCRdb's processing rather than the paper's. The sample contains some 250,000 distinct CDR3 sequences, approximately 24% of them found a single time. Of the sample, over 0.55% is held by the ten largest clones.

This clonotype appeared a few times. No cognate antigen has been identified for it. No base quality information exists; no much larger clone differs at one position. Recombination joined TRBV20-1 with TRBJ2-7; no confident D gene assignment can be made. The sequence was obtained from a male donor with ankylosing spondylitis or in good health (not recorded which). The sequencing sample was made of blood, either unsorted or a sorted T cell fraction (not recorded which). The sequenced DNA is TGCAGTGCAAATGGACCCAGCTACGAGCAGTACTTC. It specifies CSANGPSYEQYF.